The source of this T cell receptor beta chain is a study of cytomegalovirus exposure and HLA in healthy donors. CDR1 and CDR2 (germline): MNHEY, SMNVEV (reference sequence). V gave up 1 base and J gave up 2 bases; unmatched junction bases: 2. The CDR3 totals 15 residues. Only in-frame clones appear in the TCRdb table, and some are missing; sequencing was by immunoSEQ multiplex PCR. Here the sample spans around 150,000 clones, around 81% being singletons. Material: PBMCs. The rearrangement joins TRBV27 to TRBJ1-5, with 7 nucleotides matching TRBD1. This TCR derives from a man in his thirties or forties in good health and CMV-seropositive. CDR3 bases: TGTGCCAGCAGTTTATGGCAGGGGGGCAATCAGCCCCAGCATTTT. Translation: CASSLWQGGNQPQHF.